Listed below are T cell receptor beta chains from one sample, sequenced in a study of blood T cell repertoires in COVID-19. The method was immunoSEQ multiplex PCR; TCRdb's version includes in-frame clones alone and lacks a portion of them. The sample records about 90,000 clones, over 75% being singletons. Source material: peripheral blood. Every receptor here comes from a man aged 70-80 years with acute or convalescent COVID-19. The CDR3 runs from the conserved cysteine through the conserved F or W. The D gene is left open where the match is weak. Clone size is stated in some rows and not others, as once, few, many or a class when expanded.

CDR3: CASSILDRTGANVLTF; DNA: TGTGCCAGTAGTATATTGGACAGGACCGGGGCCAACGTCCTGACTTTC; V: TRBV19; J: TRBJ2-6; size: NA; D: TRBD1
CDR3: CASSLTGYTEAFF; DNA: TGTGCCAGCAGCTTGACAGGGTACACTGAAGCTTTCTTT; V: TRBV7-3; J: TRBJ1-1; size: NA; D: TRBD1
CDR3: CASSQGAKLFF; DNA: TGTGCCAGCAGTCAGGGGGCTAAGCTGTTTTTT; V: TRBV2; J: TRBJ2-2; size: NA; D: TRBD1
CDR3: CATSRAVYNEQFF; DNA: TGTGCCACCAGCCGCGCGGTATACAATGAGCAGTTCTTC; V: TRBV15; J: TRBJ2-1; size: NA; D: NA
CDR3: CASSFTPSAHIYEQYF; DNA: TGTGCCAGCAGTTTTACCCCCTCCGCACACATCTACGAGCAGTACTTC; V: TRBV28; J: TRBJ2-7; size: NA; D: NA
CDR3: CASSPYGAADTQYF; DNA: TGTGCCAGCTCACCATATGGGGCGGCAGATACGCAGTATTTT; V: TRBV18; J: TRBJ2-3; size: once; D: NA
CDR3: CASSLRAPGQSGANVLTF; DNA: TGTGCCAGCAGCTTAAGGGCCCCGGGACAGTCTGGGGCCAACGTCCTGACTTTC; V: TRBV7-6; J: TRBJ2-6; size: NA; D: TRBD1
CDR3: CASSLPSPLLAWETQYF; DNA: TGTGCCAGCAGTTTACCCTCGCCACTACTAGCGTGGGAGACCCAGTACTTC; V: TRBV28; J: TRBJ2-5; size: NA; D: TRBD2
CDR3: CASSQEDLGGTEAFF; DNA: TGCGCCAGCAGCCAAGAGGATCTAGGGGGCACTGAAGCTTTCTTT; V: TRBV4-1; J: TRBJ1-1; size: NA; D: NA
CDR3: CASSLLSGGGYMWAEAFF; DNA: TGTGCCAGCAGCTTGTTGTCTGGAGGTGGGTATATGTGGGCTGAAGCTTTCTTT; V: TRBV5-4; J: TRBJ1-1; size: NA; D: NA
CDR3: CASRTGPPDTQYF; DNA: TGTGCCAGCAGGACAGGGCCGCCAGATACGCAGTATTTT; V: TRBV6-5; J: TRBJ2-3; size: NA; D: TRBD1
CDR3: CSASLQDYSNQPQHF; DNA: TGCAGTGCTAGTTTACAGGACTATAGCAATCAGCCCCAGCATTTT; V: TRBV20-1; J: TRBJ1-5; size: NA; D: NA
CDR3: CASSSGGSTDTQYF; DNA: TGTGCCAGCAGTTCGGGAGGGAGCACAGATACGCAGTATTTT; V: TRBV6-5; J: TRBJ2-3; size: NA; D: TRBD2
CDR3: CSVVGLLRNEQYF; DNA: TGCAGCGTTGTGGGACTGCTAAGGAACGAGCAGTACTTC; V: TRBV29-1; J: TRBJ2-7; size: once; D: NA
CDR3: CASSSGQLAAYEQYF; DNA: TGTGCCAGCAGTAGCGGACAGCTTGCAGCCTACGAGCAGTACTTC; V: TRBV6-5; J: TRBJ2-7; size: NA; D: NA
CDR3: CASRRGQGADTQYF; DNA: TGTGCCAGCAGGAGGGGACAGGGGGCAGATACGCAGTATTTT; V: TRBV6-5; J: TRBJ2-3; size: NA; D: TRBD1
CDR3: CASSPLLAENTYEQYF; DNA: TGTGCCAGCAGCCCATTGCTAGCGGAAAATACCTACGAGCAGTACTTC; V: TRBV3-1/TRBV3-2; J: TRBJ2-7; size: once; D: TRBD2
CDR3: CAISDDGGNYGYTF; DNA: TGTGCCATCAGTGATGACGGCGGTAACTATGGCTACACCTTC; V: TRBV10-3; J: TRBJ1-2; size: NA; D: NA
CDR3: CASSLGLAATEQYF; DNA: TGTGCCAGCAGCTTGGGACTAGCCGCCACCGAGCAGTACTTC; V: TRBV7-9; J: TRBJ2-7; size: NA; D: TRBD2
CDR3: CAISEPTGTQTGKTQYF; DNA: TGTGCCATCAGTGAGCCGACCGGGACACAGACTGGAAAGACCCAGTACTTC; V: TRBV10-3; J: TRBJ2-5; size: NA; D: NA
CDR3: CASSVAEGAREKLFF; DNA: TGTGCCAGCAGCGTAGCTGAAGGGGCCCGTGAAAAACTGTTTTTT; V: TRBV9; J: TRBJ1-4; size: NA; D: NA
CDR3: CASSFLPGASYEQYF; DNA: TGTGCCAGCAGCTTCCTCCCAGGGGCCTCCTACGAGCAGTACTTC; V: TRBV5-4; J: TRBJ2-7; size: NA; D: NA
CDR3: CAWSVPRVEAFF; DNA: TGTGCCTGGAGTGTCCCCAGGGTCGAAGCTTTCTTT; V: TRBV30; J: TRBJ1-1; size: NA; D: NA
CDR3: CASSVPPGLSVF; DNA: TGTGCCAGCAGTGTCCCCCCGGGACTCTCCGTATTC; V: TRBV2; J: TRBJ2-4; size: few; D: NA
CDR3: CASSQEGQNGYTF; DNA: TGCGCCAGCAGCCAAGAGGGACAGAATGGCTACACCTTC; V: TRBV4-1; J: TRBJ1-2; size: NA; D: TRBD1
CDR3: CATSDPGTGDTGELFF; DNA: TGTGCCACCAGTGACCCCGGGACAGGGGACACCGGGGAGCTGTTTTTT; V: TRBV24-1; J: TRBJ2-2; size: few; D: TRBD1
CDR3: CSVEEVTGVRDTQYF; DNA: TGCAGCGTTGAAGAAGTAACCGGGGTAAGAGATACGCAGTATTTT; V: TRBV29-1; J: TRBJ2-3; size: few; D: NA
CDR3: CASSSGPGQESQYF; DNA: TGTGCCAGCAGCTCTGGACCGGGACAGGAGAGCCAGTACTTC; V: TRBV5-4; J: TRBJ2-5; size: NA; D: TRBD1
CDR3: CASSESREHGYTF; DNA: TGTGCCAGCAGTGAAAGTCGAGAGCATGGCTACACCTTC; V: TRBV6-1; J: TRBJ1-2; size: NA; D: NA
CDR3: CAIRTGTGEVDTEAFF; DNA: TGTGCCATCAGGACCGGGACAGGGGAAGTCGACACTGAAGCTTTCTTT; V: TRBV10-3; J: TRBJ1-1; size: NA; D: TRBD1
CDR3: CASSFATGFVVDGYTF; DNA: TGTGCCAGCAGTTTCGCGACAGGGTTCGTTGTTGATGGCTACACCTTC; V: TRBV27; J: TRBJ1-2; size: NA; D: TRBD1
CDR3: CATRQSRGAFGETQYF; DNA: TGTGCCACCCGACAGTCTCGGGGGGCGTTTGGAGAGACCCAGTACTTC; V: TRBV19; J: TRBJ2-5; size: NA; D: NA
CDR3: CATSDWRRETQYF; DNA: TGTGCCACCAGTGATTGGCGGCGGGAGACCCAGTACTTC; V: TRBV24-1; J: TRBJ2-5; size: NA; D: NA
CDR3: CASSLAGGPETQYF; DNA: TGTGCCAGCAGCTTAGCGGGAGGGCCGGAGACCCAGTACTTC; V: TRBV7-9; J: TRBJ2-5; size: NA; D: TRBD2
CDR3: CASSSGTGIEQFF; DNA: TGTGCCAGCAGTTCTGGGACAGGGATTGAGCAGTTCTTC; V: TRBV12-3/TRBV12-4; J: TRBJ2-1; size: NA; D: TRBD1
CDR3: CASSYLGDNEQFF; DNA: TGTGCCAGCAGTTACCTCGGGGACAATGAGCAGTTCTTC; V: TRBV6-5; J: TRBJ2-1; size: few; D: NA
CDR3: CASSSISVMNTEAFF; DNA: TGTGCCAGCAGTTCAATCAGCGTCATGAACACTGAAGCTTTCTTT; V: TRBV28; J: TRBJ1-1; size: few; D: NA
CDR3: CASSLTGDWGGYTF; DNA: TGTGCCAGCAGTTTAACGGGGGATTGGGGTGGCTACACCTTC; V: TRBV11-2; J: TRBJ1-2; size: NA; D: NA
CDR3: CASSLSGQVTDTQYF; DNA: TGCGCCAGCAGCTTGTCGGGACAGGTAACAGATACGCAGTATTTT; V: TRBV5-1; J: TRBJ2-3; size: NA; D: TRBD1
CDR3: CASSSIFRDTKTSGANVLTF; DNA: TGTGCCAGCAGTTCAATCTTCCGGGACACTAAAACCTCTGGGGCCAACGTCCTGACTTTC; V: TRBV28; J: TRBJ2-6; size: NA; D: NA
CDR3: CASGYDRGPGNTIYF; DNA: TGTGCCAGCGGCTACGACAGGGGTCCGGGAAACACCATATATTTT; V: TRBV6-5; J: TRBJ1-3; size: NA; D: TRBD1
CDR3: CASSISGTGRSGELFF; DNA: TGTGCCAGCAGCATATCCGGGACAGGGAGGTCCGGGGAGCTGTTTTTT; V: TRBV7-3; J: TRBJ2-2; size: NA; D: TRBD1
CDR3: CAWSLGLRSGNTIYF; DNA: TGTGCCTGGAGTCTTGGACTGCGCTCTGGAAACACCATATATTTT; V: TRBV30; J: TRBJ1-3; size: NA; D: NA
CDR3: CASSPTGISGNTIYF; DNA: TGTGCCAGCAGCCCAACAGGGATCTCTGGAAACACCATATATTTT; V: TRBV3-1/TRBV3-2; J: TRBJ1-3; size: NA; D: NA
CDR3: CASSDSPGEGTDTQYF; DNA: TGTGCCAGCAGTGATTCGCCAGGGGAAGGCACAGATACGCAGTATTTT; V: TRBV2; J: TRBJ2-3; size: NA; D: NA
CDR3: CSGTGENYGYTF; DNA: TGCAGCGGGACAGGGGAAAACTATGGCTACACCTTC; V: TRBV29-1; J: TRBJ1-2; size: once; D: TRBD1
CDR3: CASSIDPSTNQPQHF; DNA: TGTGCCAGTAGTATAGATCCCTCGACAAATCAGCCCCAGCATTTT; V: TRBV19; J: TRBJ1-5; size: NA; D: NA
CDR3: CASSSGLGTGGFYEQFF; DNA: TGTGCCAGCAGCTCCGGCCTCGGGACAGGGGGCTTCTATGAGCAGTTCTTC; V: TRBV7-9; J: TRBJ2-1; size: NA; D: TRBD1
CDR3: CASSQKLETEAFF; DNA: TGTGCCAGCAGCCAAAAACTGGAGACTGAAGCTTTCTTT; V: TRBV28; J: TRBJ1-1; size: NA; D: NA
CDR3: CASSLFRTGDTDTQYF; DNA: TGTGCCAGCAGCCTGTTCCGGACAGGGGATACAGATACGCAGTATTTT; V: TRBV9; J: TRBJ2-3; size: NA; D: TRBD1
CDR3: CASSLGQDYNSPLHF; DNA: TGTGCCAGCAGCTTAGGACAGGACTATAATTCACCCCTCCACTTT; V: TRBV7-2; J: TRBJ1-6; size: NA; D: NA
CDR3: CASRPTQDQGFWAEAFF; DNA: TGTGCCAGCAGACCAACACAGGACCAGGGGTTTTGGGCTGAAGCTTTCTTT; V: TRBV4-2; J: TRBJ1-1; size: few; D: NA
CDR3: CASSPRGLNEQFF; DNA: TGTGCCAGTAGTCCCCGAGGACTGAATGAGCAGTTCTTC; V: TRBV19; J: TRBJ2-1; size: NA; D: NA
CDR3: CASLRELAGGKNEQFF; DNA: TGCGCCAGCTTAAGGGAACTAGCGGGGGGGAAGAATGAGCAGTTCTTC; V: TRBV5-1; J: TRBJ2-1; size: NA; D: TRBD2
CDR3: CATARLTGVDNEQFF; DNA: TGTGCCACCGCCCGTTTGACAGGGGTTGACAATGAGCAGTTCTTC; V: TRBV24-1; J: TRBJ2-1; size: NA; D: TRBD1
CDR3: CASSPNGQGAVGELFF; DNA: TGCGCCAGCAGCCCAAACGGACAGGGGGCAGTCGGGGAGCTGTTTTTT; V: TRBV5-1; J: TRBJ2-2; size: NA; D: TRBD1
CDR3: CAISERVSYEQYF; DNA: TGTGCCATCAGTGAGAGAGTCTCCTACGAGCAGTACTTC; V: TRBV10-3; J: TRBJ2-7; size: NA; D: NA